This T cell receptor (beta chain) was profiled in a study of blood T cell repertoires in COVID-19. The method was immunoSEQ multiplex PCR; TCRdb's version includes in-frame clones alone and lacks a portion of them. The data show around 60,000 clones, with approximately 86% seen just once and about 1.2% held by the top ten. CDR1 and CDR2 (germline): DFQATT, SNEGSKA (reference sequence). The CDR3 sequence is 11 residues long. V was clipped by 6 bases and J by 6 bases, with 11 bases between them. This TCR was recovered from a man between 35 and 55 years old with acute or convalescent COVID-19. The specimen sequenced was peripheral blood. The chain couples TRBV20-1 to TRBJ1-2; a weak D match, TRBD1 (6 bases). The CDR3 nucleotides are TGCAGTGCCCGAGAGGGGGATGGCTACACCTTC. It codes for CSAREGDGYTF.